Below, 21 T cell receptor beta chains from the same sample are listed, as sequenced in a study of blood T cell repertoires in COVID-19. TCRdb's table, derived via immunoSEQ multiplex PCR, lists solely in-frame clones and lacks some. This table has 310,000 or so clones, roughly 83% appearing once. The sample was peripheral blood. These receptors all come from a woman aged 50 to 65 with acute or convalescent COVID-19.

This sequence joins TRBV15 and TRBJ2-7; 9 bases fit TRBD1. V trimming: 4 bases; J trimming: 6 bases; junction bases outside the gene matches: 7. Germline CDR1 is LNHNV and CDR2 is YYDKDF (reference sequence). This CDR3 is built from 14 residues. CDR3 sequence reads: CATSINRGRVEQYF. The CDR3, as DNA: TGTGCCACCAGCATCAACAGGGGGCGAGTCGAGCAGTACTTC.

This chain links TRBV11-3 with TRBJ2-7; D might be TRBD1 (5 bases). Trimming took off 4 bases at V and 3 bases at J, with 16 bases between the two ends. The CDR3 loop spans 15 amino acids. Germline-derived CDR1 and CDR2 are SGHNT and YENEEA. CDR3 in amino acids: CASSSGRTRDYEQYF. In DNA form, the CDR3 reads TGTGCCAGCAGCTCCGGACGGACCAGGGACTACGAGCAGTACTTC. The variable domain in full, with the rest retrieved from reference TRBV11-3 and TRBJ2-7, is EAGVVQSPRYKIIEKKQPVAFWCNPISGHNTLYWYLQNLGQGPELLIRYENEEAVDDSQLPKDRFSAERLKGVDSTLKIQPAELGDSAVYLCASSSGRTRDYEQYFGPGTRLTVT.

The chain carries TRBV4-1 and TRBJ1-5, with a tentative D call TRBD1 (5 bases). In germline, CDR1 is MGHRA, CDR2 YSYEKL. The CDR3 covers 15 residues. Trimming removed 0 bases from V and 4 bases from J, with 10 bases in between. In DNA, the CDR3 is TGCGCCAGCAGCCAAGATCGACAGAAGAATCAGCCCCAGCATTTT. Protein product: CASSQDRQKNQPQHF.

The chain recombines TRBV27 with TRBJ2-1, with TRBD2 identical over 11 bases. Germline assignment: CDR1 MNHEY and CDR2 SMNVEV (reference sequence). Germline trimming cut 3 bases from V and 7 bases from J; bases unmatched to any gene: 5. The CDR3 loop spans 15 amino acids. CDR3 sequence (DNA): TGTGCCAGCAGTTTCATAGCGGGAGGGCCTAATGAGCAGTTCTTC. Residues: CASSFIAGGPNEQFF.

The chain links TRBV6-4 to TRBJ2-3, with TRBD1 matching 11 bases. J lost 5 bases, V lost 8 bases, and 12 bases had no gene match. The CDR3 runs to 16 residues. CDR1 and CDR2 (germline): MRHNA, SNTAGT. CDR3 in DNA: TGTGCCAGCCGAGCTTCGGGACAGGGGGAGAGAGATACGCAGTATTTT. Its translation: CASRASGQGERDTQYF.

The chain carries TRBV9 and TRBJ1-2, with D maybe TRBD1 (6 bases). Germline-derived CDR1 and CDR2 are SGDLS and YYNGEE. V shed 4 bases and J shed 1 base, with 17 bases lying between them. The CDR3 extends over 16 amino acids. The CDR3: CASSKNYRDNNYGYTF. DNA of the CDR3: TGTGCCAGCAGCAAAAACTACAGGGACAATAACTATGGCTACACCTTC.

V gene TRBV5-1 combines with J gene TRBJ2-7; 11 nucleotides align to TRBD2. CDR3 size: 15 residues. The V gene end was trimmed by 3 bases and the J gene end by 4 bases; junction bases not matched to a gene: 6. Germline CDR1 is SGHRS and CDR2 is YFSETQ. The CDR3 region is CASSSQTSGIYEQYF. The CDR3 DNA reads TGCGCCAGCAGCTCGCAGACTAGCGGGATTTACGAGCAGTACTTC.

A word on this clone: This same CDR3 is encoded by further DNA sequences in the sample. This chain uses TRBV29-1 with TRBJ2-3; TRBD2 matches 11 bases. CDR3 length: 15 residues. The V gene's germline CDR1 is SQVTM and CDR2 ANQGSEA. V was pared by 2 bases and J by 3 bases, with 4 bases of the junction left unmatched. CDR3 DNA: TGCAGCGTTGAATCCCTAGCGGGGGGAACAGATACGCAGTATTTT. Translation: CSVESLAGGTDTQYF.

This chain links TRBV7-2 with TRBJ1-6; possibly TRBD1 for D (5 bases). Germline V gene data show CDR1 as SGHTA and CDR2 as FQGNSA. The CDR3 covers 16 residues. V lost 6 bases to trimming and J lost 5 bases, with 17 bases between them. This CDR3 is CASSLKRGGNNSPLHF. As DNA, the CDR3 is TGTGCCAGCAGTCTCAAGCGGGGGGGAAATAATTCACCCCTCCACTTT.

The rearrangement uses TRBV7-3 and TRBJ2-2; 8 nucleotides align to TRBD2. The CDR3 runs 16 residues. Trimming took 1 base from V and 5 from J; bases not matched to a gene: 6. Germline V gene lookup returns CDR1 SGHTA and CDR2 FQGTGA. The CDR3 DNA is TGTGCCAGCAGCTTAATTGGGACTAGAGGAACCGGGGAGCTGTTTTTT. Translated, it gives CASSLIGTRGTGELFF.

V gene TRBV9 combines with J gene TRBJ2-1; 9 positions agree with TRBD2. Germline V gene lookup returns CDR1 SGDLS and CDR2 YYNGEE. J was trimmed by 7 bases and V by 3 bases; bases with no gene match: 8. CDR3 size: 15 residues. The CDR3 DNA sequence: TGTGCCAGCAGCGATATGGGACTAGCATTAAATGAGCAGTTCTTC. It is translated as CASSDMGLALNEQFF.

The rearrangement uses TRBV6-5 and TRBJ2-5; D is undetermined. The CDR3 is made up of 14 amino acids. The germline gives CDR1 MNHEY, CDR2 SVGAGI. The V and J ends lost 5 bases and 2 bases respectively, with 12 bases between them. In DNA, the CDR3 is TGTGCCAGCAGTATTACGTGGCAGCAAGAGACCCAGTACTTC. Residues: CASSITWQQETQYF.

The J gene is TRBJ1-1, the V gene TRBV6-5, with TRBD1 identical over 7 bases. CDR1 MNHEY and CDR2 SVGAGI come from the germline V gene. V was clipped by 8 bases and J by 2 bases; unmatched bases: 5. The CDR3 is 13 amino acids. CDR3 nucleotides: TGTGCCAGCGCGTGGGACAGAAACACTGAAGCTTTCTTT. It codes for CASAWDRNTEAFF.

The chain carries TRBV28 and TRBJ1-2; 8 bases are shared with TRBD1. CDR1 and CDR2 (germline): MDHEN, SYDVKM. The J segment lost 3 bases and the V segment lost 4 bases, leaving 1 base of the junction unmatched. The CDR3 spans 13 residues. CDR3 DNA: TGTGCCAGCAGTTCGGGACAGGACTATGGCTACACCTTC. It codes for CASSSGQDYGYTF.

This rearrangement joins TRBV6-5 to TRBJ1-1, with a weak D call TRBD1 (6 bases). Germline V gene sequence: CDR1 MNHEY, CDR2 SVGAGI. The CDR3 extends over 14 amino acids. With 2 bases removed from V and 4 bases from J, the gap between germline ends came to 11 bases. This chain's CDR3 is CASSYGQGSTEAFF. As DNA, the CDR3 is TGTGCCAGCAGTTACGGGCAGGGGAGCACTGAAGCTTTCTTT.

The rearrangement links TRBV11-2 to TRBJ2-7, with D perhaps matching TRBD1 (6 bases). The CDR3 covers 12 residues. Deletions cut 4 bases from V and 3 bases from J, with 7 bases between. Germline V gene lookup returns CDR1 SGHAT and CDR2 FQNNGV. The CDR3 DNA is TGTGCCAGCAGCTCACAGGGCTACGAGCAGTACTTC. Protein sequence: CASSSQGYEQYF.

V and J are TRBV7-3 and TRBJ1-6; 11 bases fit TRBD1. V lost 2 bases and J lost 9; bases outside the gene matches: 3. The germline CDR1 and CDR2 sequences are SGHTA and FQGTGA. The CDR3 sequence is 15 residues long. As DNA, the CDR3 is TGTGCCAGCAGCTTAGTGGGACAGGGGGGTTCACCCCTCCACTTT. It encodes CASSLVGQGGSPLHF.

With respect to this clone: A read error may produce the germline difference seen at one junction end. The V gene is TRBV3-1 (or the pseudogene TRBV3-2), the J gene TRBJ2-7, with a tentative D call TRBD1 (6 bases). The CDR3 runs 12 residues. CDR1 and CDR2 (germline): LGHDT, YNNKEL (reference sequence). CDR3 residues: CASSQDLRGWDF. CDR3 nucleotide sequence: TGTGCCAGCAGCCAAGATCTGAGGGGGTGGGACTTC.

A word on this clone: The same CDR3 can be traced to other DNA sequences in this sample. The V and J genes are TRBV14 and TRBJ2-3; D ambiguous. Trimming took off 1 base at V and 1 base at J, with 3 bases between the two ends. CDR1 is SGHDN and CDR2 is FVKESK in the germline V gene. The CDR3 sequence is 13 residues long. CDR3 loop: CASSQGRTDTQYF. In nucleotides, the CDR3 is TGTGCCAGCAGCCAAGGGCGCACAGATACGCAGTATTTT.

In nucleotides, the CDR3 is TGTGCCTGGAGCGAAACCCTACAGGGGGCGAATATATATGGCTACACCTTC. It codes for CAWSETLQGANIYGYTF. The chain carries TRBV30 and TRBJ1-2; 9 nucleotides agree with TRBD1. The CDR3 extends over 17 amino acids. Germline V gene sequence: CDR1 GTSNPN, CDR2 SVGIG (reference sequence). V dropped 3 bases and J dropped 5; count of bases not matched to a gene: 16.

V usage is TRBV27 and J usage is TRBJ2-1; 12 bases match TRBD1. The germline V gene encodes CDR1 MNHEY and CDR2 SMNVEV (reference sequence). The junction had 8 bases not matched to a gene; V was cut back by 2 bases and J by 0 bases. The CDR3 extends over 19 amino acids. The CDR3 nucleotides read TGTGCCAGCAGTTTAGGGGACAGGGGGCTTCGGAGCTCCTACAATGAGCAGTTCTTC. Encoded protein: CASSLGDRGLRSSYNEQFF.